The 4 T cell receptor beta chains given below trace back to one sample, sequenced in a study of blood T cell repertoires in COVID-19. Sequenced by immunoSEQ multiplex PCR; TCRdb stores in-frame clones only, minus some. The sample holds 250,000 or so clones; about nine tenths are singletons and the top ten take roughly 4.3%. Sequencing was performed on PBMCs or T cells enriched from blood (not recorded which). The source of these receptors is a woman aged 25 to 39 with acute COVID-19.

This clone was detected once. This chain links TRBV25-1 with TRBJ1-6; the match to TRBD1 covers 7 bases. The ends lost 7 bases at V and 5 bases at J; junction bases unmatched: 8. CDR1 and CDR2 from the germline V gene are MGHDK and SYGVNS. This CDR3 is 15 amino acids long. CDR3 in amino acids: CASTSGTEDNSPLHF. CDR3 DNA sequence: TGTGCCAGCACATCCGGGACAGAAGATAATTCACCCCTCCACTTT.

This clone appeared a few times. The chain couples TRBV11-2 to TRBJ2-1, with unresolved D. Germline V gene lookup returns CDR1 SGHAT and CDR2 FQNNGV. The CDR3 length is 13 residues. Trimming cost V 5 bases and J 7 bases, with 12 bases left between them. CDR3 loop: CASSPLVRNEQFF. The CDR3, as DNA: TGTGCCAGCAGCCCCCTAGTTCGAAATGAGCAGTTCTTC. The whole variable domain, filled in from reference TRBV11-2 and TRBJ2-1, reads EAGVAQSPRYKIIEKRQSVAFWCNPISGHATLYWYQQILGQGPKLLIQFQNNGVVDDSQLPKDRFSAERLKGVDSTLKIQPAKLEDSAVYLCASSPLVRNEQFFGPGTRLTVL.

The CDR3 sequence is CASGQGGGYTF. In nucleotides, the CDR3 is TGTGCCAGCGGACAGGGTGGTGGCTACACCTTC. The chain uses TRBV28 and TRBJ1-2; 8 nucleotides line up with TRBD1. CDR3 size: 11 residues. V was clipped by 8 bases and J by 7 bases; unmatched bases: 3. Germline assignment: CDR1 MDHEN and CDR2 SYDVKM.

The chain couples TRBV6-5 to TRBJ1-1; no clear D gene. CDR3 length: 13 amino acids. Trimming removed 4 bases at V and 5 bases at J, with 11 bases between. Germline CDR1 MNHEY, CDR2 SVGAGI. CDR3 sequence reads: CASSSHRRTEAFF. CDR3 nucleotide sequence: TGTGCCAGCAGTTCACACCGGCGGACTGAAGCTTTCTTT.